The 26 T cell receptor beta chains reported below all come from one sample, sequenced in a study of early T cells in non-severe SARS-CoV-2 infection. Each CDR3 protein is one row after TCRdb ran MiXCR on the 5' RACE reads. Of approximately 89,000 distinct CDR3 sequences detected, over 13% appear once; the ten largest clones hold 3%. Sequencing input: whole blood. The receptors come from an adult who was a healthcare worker with PCR-confirmed SARS-CoV-2 infection or an uninfected control (not recorded which).

This clonotype has ten or more counts. V is TRBV6-1 and J is TRBJ1-2; possibly TRBD1 for D (5 bases). CDR3 length equals 13 residues. Trimming shortened V by 8 bases and J by 8 bases, and 18 bases separated the two germline ends. Germline loops: CDR1 MNHNS, CDR2 SASEGT. CDR3 in DNA: TGTGCCAGCCTCCCCGGTGGGACGCAAGGCTACACCTTC. This encodes CASLPGGTQGYTF.

The rearrangement uses TRBV20-1 and TRBJ2-7; 12 nucleotides align to TRBD2. V was pared by 0 bases and J by 1 base, with 1 base of the junction left unmatched. The CDR3 spans 15 residues. In germline, CDR1 is DFQATT, CDR2 SNEGSKA (reference sequence). CDR3 nucleotides: TGCAGTGCTAGAGATCTAGCGGGAGGGTCCTACGAGCAGTACTTC. It is translated as CSARDLAGGSYEQYF.

In its sample, this clonotype was seen a few times. J is TRBJ2-1 and V is TRBV29-1, with a tentative D call TRBD2 (6 bases). Trimming left V 4 bases short and J 4 bases short, with 14 bases between. From germline, CDR1 is SQVTM and CDR2 ANQGSEA. The CDR3 length is 14 residues. The DNA for the CDR3 is TGCAGCGTTGTGAGAGCGGGTATTTACAATGAGCAGTTCTTC. It yields the protein CSVVRAGIYNEQFF.

This clonotype was seen only a few times. J is TRBJ1-1 and V is TRBV20-1, with D possibly being TRBD1 (5 bases). This CDR3 contains 15 residues. The germline V gene encodes CDR1 DFQATT and CDR2 SNEGSKA (reference sequence). V lost 0 bases and J 2 bases, leaving 13 bases between the germline ends. CDR3 region: CSARDPQGVNTEAFF. Here the CDR3 DNA reads TGCAGTGCTAGAGATCCTCAAGGGGTTAACACTGAAGCTTTCTTT.

This clonotype was recorded at least ten times. The J gene is TRBJ2-5, the V gene TRBV7-2; D ambiguous. V gave up 6 bases and J gave up 7 bases, with 9 bases separating them. This CDR3 is built from 11 residues. Germline V gives CDR1 SGHTA, CDR2 FQGNSA. The CDR3 loop reads CASSTRGTQYF. As DNA, the CDR3 is TGTGCCAGCAGTACGCGAGGGACCCAGTACTTC.

J is TRBJ1-6 and V is TRBV20-1, with D possibly being TRBD1 (5 bases). The germline V gene has CDR1 DFQATT and CDR2 SNEGSKA (reference sequence). Trimming removed 0 bases from V and 4 bases from J, with 13 bases in between. This CDR3 has 16 residues. The CDR3 DNA reads as TGCAGTGCTAGAGATATCCAGGGACCGTATAATTCACCCCTCCACTTT. Translation: CSARDIQGPYNSPLHF.

Comments on this clonotype: The junction does not match germline at one end; this may be a read error. The chain uses TRBV29-1 and TRBJ2-7; D possibly corresponds to TRBD1 (5 bases). The CDR3 length is 14 residues. The germline V gene encodes CDR1 SQVTM and CDR2 ANQGSEA. Here the CDR3 DNA reads TGCAGCGTGGAAGACAGCTACACTAACGATGGGCAGTACTTC. It codes for CSVEDSYTNDGQYF.

In its sample, this clonotype was seen many times. This chain connects TRBV7-6 to TRBJ2-1; perhaps D is TRBD1 or TRBD2 (5 bases each). This CDR3 contains 16 residues. Trimming took 6 bases from V and 0 from J, leaving 15 bases between them. From germline, CDR1 is SGHVS and CDR2 FNYEAQ. The CDR3 region has the DNA TGTGCCAGCAGTTTTACCGGGACGAGCTCCTACAATGAGCAGTTCTTC. It specifies CASSFTGTSSYNEQFF.

CDR3 in amino acids: CSVEKSYEQYF. The DNA of the CDR3 is TGCAGCGTTGAAAAGTCCTACGAGCAGTACTTC. The chain links TRBV29-1 to TRBJ2-7; D ambiguous. Trimming pared 2 bases from V and 1 base from J, leaving 3 bases between. The V gene's germline CDR1 is SQVTM and CDR2 ANQGSEA. The CDR3 runs 11 residues.

This clonotype was detected a few times. The chain combines TRBV20-1 with TRBJ1-1; D remains unclear. The V end lost 5 bases, the J end lost 11 bases, and 12 bases lay between the germline ends. Germline lookup yields CDR1 DFQATT and CDR2 SNEGSKA (reference sequence). This CDR3 is 10 amino acids long. The CDR3 nucleotides read TGCAGTGCTTTATATAACGGGGCTTTCTTT. It specifies CSALYNGAFF.

The genes are TRBV4-1 and TRBJ2-4; unclear D gene. The germline V gene encodes CDR1 MGHRA and CDR2 YSYEKL. The CDR3 is made up of 17 amino acids. V lost 1 base to trimming and J lost 0 bases, with 13 bases between them. This CDR3 is CASSQGRSKLAKNIQYF. In nucleotides, the CDR3 is TGCGCCAGCAGCCAAGGAAGGAGCAAACTAGCCAAAAACATTCAGTACTTC.

The chain couples TRBV6-1 to TRBJ2-5; D not resolved. Germline CDR1 reads MNHNS; CDR2 reads SASEGT. The CDR3 covers 13 residues. V lost 7 bases to trimming and J lost 5 bases, with 14 bases between them. The CDR3 coding sequence is TGTGCCAGCACTGGTCTCCTGGGGGAGACCCAGTACTTC. The encoded protein is CASTGLLGETQYF.

This clonotype appeared many times. The rearrangement links TRBV7-9 to TRBJ1-1; no definite D call. The CDR3 covers 16 residues. Trimming shortened V by 5 bases and J by 0 bases, and 16 bases separated the two germline ends. The V gene's germline CDR1 is SEHNR and CDR2 FQNEAQ (reference sequence). CDR3 bases: TGTGCCAGCAGCCCCACTTCTCAAGCTATGAACACTGAAGCTTTCTTT. Its protein is CASSPTSQAMNTEAFF. The full variable domain, in which reference TRBV7-9 and TRBJ1-1 provide the parts outside the CDR3, is DTGVSQNPRHKITKRGQNVTFRCDPISEHNRLYWYRQTLGQGPEFLTYFQNEAQLEKSRLLSDRFSAERPKGSFSTLEIQRTEQGDSAMYLCASSPTSQAMNTEAFFGQGTRLTVV.

This chain links TRBV4-1 with TRBJ2-1; no firm D call. Germline V gene sequence: CDR1 MGHRA, CDR2 YSYEKL. Trimming removed 1 base at V and 6 bases at J, with 7 bases between. The CDR3 covers 13 residues. The CDR3 sequence is CASSQVAGNEQFF. The CDR3 coding sequence is TGCGCCAGCAGCCAAGTTGCCGGCAATGAGCAGTTCTTC.

This clonotype turned up a few times. The CDR3 loop is CASSQDPAGGRTGELFF. The CDR3 DNA reads TGTGCCAGCAGCCAAGATCCAGCGGGGGGGCGTACCGGGGAGCTGTTTTTT. The chain recombines TRBV4-2 with TRBJ2-2; 10 bases are a match to TRBD2. The CDR3 contains 17 residues. The germline V gene has CDR1 LGHNA and CDR2 YNFKEQ. Unmatched junction bases numbered 6, after V lost 0 bases and J lost 5 bases.

This clonotype appeared many times. For the CDR3, the DNA is TGCAGCGTTAGTAGGAACACCGGGGAGCTGTTTTTT. Translating it yields CSVSRNTGELFF. The rearrangement joins TRBV29-1 to TRBJ2-2; D is unclear. V lost 5 bases to trimming and J lost 1 base, with 5 bases between them. The CDR3 loop spans 12 amino acids. From germline, CDR1 is SQVTM and CDR2 ANQGSEA.

This clonotype occurred a few times. The chain carries TRBV7-8 and TRBJ2-3; D is possibly TRBD2 (5 bases). Germline CDR1 reads SGHVS; CDR2 reads FQNEAQ. V gave up 5 bases and J gave up 0 bases, with 15 bases separating them. The CDR3 has 16 amino acids. This CDR3 is CASSPRLAASTDTQYF. The DNA of the CDR3 is TGTGCCAGCAGCCCTCGGCTAGCAGCTAGCACAGATACGCAGTATTTT.

This clonotype was observed a handful of times. This chain uses TRBV29-1 with TRBJ2-7, with TRBD1 identical over 11 bases. The CDR3 runs to 13 residues. Germline loops: CDR1 SQVTM, CDR2 ANQGSEA. V was pared by 6 bases and J by 4 bases, with 5 bases of the junction left unmatched. This chain's CDR3 is CSVVRDRGYEQYF. In DNA form, the CDR3 reads TGCAGCGTAGTCCGGGACAGGGGGTACGAGCAGTACTTC.

This clonotype occurred many times. This rearrangement joins TRBV5-5 to TRBJ2-1; D is tentatively TRBD1 or TRBD2 (5 bases each). Germline V gene sequence: CDR1 SGHKS, CDR2 YYEKEE (reference sequence). Trimming pared 4 bases from V and 14 bases from J, leaving 19 bases between. This CDR3 is 13 amino acids long. CDR3 DNA sequence: TGTGCCAGCAGCGTCCAATCTTCCGGGACGGAGTTCTTC. This codes for CASSVQSSGTEFF. The variable domain in full, completed from reference TRBV5-5 and TRBJ2-1, reads DAGVTQSPTHLIKTRGQQVTLRCSPISGHKSVSWYQQVLGQGPQFIFQYYEKEERGRGNFPDRFSARQFPNYSSELNVNALLLGDSALYLCASSVQSSGTEFFGPGTRLTVL.

This clonotype was picked up many times. V is TRBV7-9 and J is TRBJ2-5; 8 bases match TRBD2. V shed 9 bases and J 4 bases; nucleotides not matched to a gene: 10. Germline lookup yields CDR1 SEHNR and CDR2 FQNEAQ (reference sequence). The CDR3 contains 14 residues. The CDR3 reads CASVLAGPVETQYF. CDR3 sequence (DNA): TGTGCCAGTGTATTAGCGGGGCCAGTAGAGACCCAGTACTTC.

This clonotype was counted only a few times. V gene TRBV10-3 combines with J gene TRBJ2-1; no clear D gene. Germline V gene lookup returns CDR1 ENHRY and CDR2 SYGVKD. The length of the CDR3 is 17 residues. The V end was cut by 2 bases, the J end by 0 bases, with 14 bases between. The CDR3 here is CAISESGADSSYNEQFF. CDR3 DNA: TGTGCCATCAGTGAGAGTGGAGCAGATAGCTCCTACAATGAGCAGTTCTTC.

This clonotype was detected many times. The chain is built from TRBV27 and TRBJ1-5, with D possibly TRBD1 on 5 matching bases. V lost 0 bases and J 1 base, leaving 7 bases between the germline ends. Germline V CDR1 and CDR2: MNHEY, SMNVEV (reference sequence). The CDR3 is 15 amino acids. The CDR3 bases are TGTGCCAGCAGTTTATCGGCAGGGAGCAATCAGCCCCAGCATTTT. Its protein is CASSLSAGSNQPQHF.

V gene TRBV29-1 combines with J gene TRBJ2-7; TRBD2 is a possible D gene (6 bases). Germline lookup yields CDR1 SQVTM and CDR2 ANQGSEA. This CDR3 has 13 amino acids. Trimming pared 3 bases from V and 6 bases from J, leaving 15 bases between. The DNA of the CDR3 is TGCAGCGTTGAGGAGGGGCGGGTCGGCGAGCAGTACTTC. Translation: CSVEEGRVGEQYF.

This rearrangement joins TRBV19 to TRBJ1-5; D unresolved. V dropped 1 base and J dropped 4 bases, with 5 bases sitting between them. Germline V gives CDR1 LNHDA, CDR2 SQIVND (reference sequence). The CDR3 spans 13 residues. The CDR3 region has the DNA TGTGCCAGTAGTATAGGGGGTAATCAGCCCCAGCATTTT. Translation: CASSIGGNQPQHF.

This clonotype was picked up many times. This chain links TRBV11-2 with TRBJ2-7; 9 nucleotides match TRBD1. J was trimmed by 5 bases and V by 5 bases; bases with no gene match: 7. CDR1 is SGHAT and CDR2 is FQNNGV in the germline V gene. CDR3 length: 14 residues. In nucleotides, the CDR3 is TGTGCCAGCAGCCCCCGGGACAGGGTCCACGAGCAGTACTTC. As protein: CASSPRDRVHEQYF.

This clonotype has only one observation. Just one base apart from a much larger clone, this may be a read error. The chain couples TRBV20-1 to TRBJ2-3; D remains unclear. Germline lookup yields CDR1 DFQATT and CDR2 SNEGSKA (reference sequence). V gave up 2 bases and J gave up 1 base, with 7 bases separating them. This CDR3 comprises 13 residues. This CDR3 reads CSARRSGTDTQYF. The CDR3 DNA is TGCAGTGCTAGAAGAAGCGGCACAGATACGCAGTATTTT.